This TCR beta chain came from a study of regulatory T cells in long-lasting Graves disease. General observations from the study: TCR diversity in persistent Graves' patients was below that of newly diagnosed ones. Accuracy may have suffered from the small sample size.

Turning to this clonotype: Its antigen is currently unknown.

CDR1 SGHTA and CDR2 FQGTGA come from the germline V gene. Trimming took 5 bases from V and 5 from J; bases not matched to a gene: 9. The CDR3 is 15 residues long. Time point in this sample: persistent/refractory GD, antithyroid drugs over 5 years with positive TRAb. The TCR library was prepared using RNA isolated from PBMCs. Patients with Graves' disease were diagnosed by American Thyroid Association guidelines. An endocrinology department in Xi'an, China, recruited the patients. Arm-PCR of CDR3 regions and iRepertoire HTBI primers were used to build TCR beta libraries. TCRdb reprocessed the multiplex PCR reads via MiXCR and lists one record per CDR3 protein. The sample comprises around 510,000 distinct CDR3 sequences, around 21% of which are singletons, and 7% to 10% rests with the top ten.

The sample here was peripheral blood mononuclear cells (PBMCs), taken when the disease was refractory, from a patient treated with antithyroid drugs. The V and J genes are TRBV7-3 and TRBJ2-5; 9 bases align to TRBD2. The clonotype comes from a female donor with Graves disease. The DNA of the CDR3 is TGTGCCAGCAGCCCGAGCGGGGGGTCCCTCGAGACCCAGTACTTC. The encoded protein is CASSPSGGSLETQYF. The full variable domain, rest sourced from reference TRBV7-3 and TRBJ2-5, is GAGVSQTPSNKVTEKGKYVELRCDPISGHTALYWYRQSLGQGPEFLIYFQGTGAADDSGLPNDRFFAVRPEGSVSTLKIQRTERGDSAVYLCASSPSGGSLETQYFGPGTRLLVL.